This T cell receptor (beta chain) stems from a study of blood T cell repertoires in COVID-19. Study overall: Collection of acute and convalescent COVID-19 samples took place in the United States, Italy and Spain. PBMCs, B-cell-depleted T cells, or T cells provided the cDNA or gDNA that made up the material.

Participants were aged roughly 18 to 90 years, lived in 20 to 30 US areas, and enrolled virtually. In the authors' workflow: Amplified reference gene primers provided the basis for estimating nucleated cell counts. The table came from immunoSEQ multiplex PCR; TCRdb's copy has only in-frame clones and leaves some out. Clone size and V and J calls were adopted from that table, with D and trimming inferred from the DNA. The sample yields approximately 290,000 clones, roughly 90% seen once. The receptor comes from a woman in her late teens or twenties with acute COVID-19. What was sequenced was PBMCs or T cells enriched from blood (not recorded which).

The CDR3 loop is CASTPPTVPGNTEAFF. The CDR3 nucleotides read TGTGCCAGCACCCCCCCGACGGTTCCGGGGAACACTGAAGCTTTCTTT. The J gene is TRBJ1-1, the V gene TRBV28; no firm D call. Germline V CDR1 and CDR2: MDHEN, SYDVKM. The V end lost 7 bases, the J end lost 1 base, and 19 bases lay between the germline ends. The CDR3 loop spans 16 amino acids. The full variable domain, completed using reference TRBV28 and TRBJ1-1, is DVKVTQSSRYLVKRTGEKVFLECVQDMDHENMFWYRQDPGLGLRLIYFSYDVKMKEKGDIPEGYSVSREKKERFSLILESASTNQTSMYLCASTPPTVPGNTEAFFGQGTRLTVV.